In its sample, the clone carrying this TCR beta chain was seen many times. This entry comes from a study of T-cell memory formation after mild COVID-19. This CDR3 comprises 13 residues. Germline V gene data show CDR1 as SGHVS and CDR2 as FNYEAQ. Deletions cut 8 bases from V and 1 base from J, with 11 bases between. TCRdb passed the 5' RACE reads through MiXCR, listing each CDR3 protein once. The sample lists about 350,000 distinct CDR3 sequences; approximately 14% were seen once. The receptor was derived from a man aged 18 to 30 who had mild COVID-19 (a few samples of this study predate the infection). Cell type and time point are not known. The chain links TRBV7-6 to TRBJ1-1; the D is unclear. Material for sequencing was PBMCs or a T cell subset sorted from them (not recorded which). This CDR3 reads CASRGPTNTEAFF. CDR3 sequence (DNA): TGTGCCAGCCGCGGGCCTACGAACACTGAAGCTTTCTTT.